A selection of T cell receptor beta chains follows, all from one sample in a study of shared clonotypes between healthy human individuals. The assay was immunoSEQ multiplex PCR, and TCRdb's table has in-frame clones only and misses some. The table lists just over 2,000,000 clones, around 95% of them singletons, with 0.1% to 0.15% in the top ten. The specimen was naive CD4+ T cells sorted from blood. All receptors derive from a man aged 18-30 years in good health. The CDR3 runs from the conserved cysteine through the conserved F or W. A D gene is named only where the DNA matches it firmly. Not all rows give a size; the values are once, few, many and, for expanded clones, a class.

j_call clone_size v_call d_call cdr3_aa cdr3_nt
TRBJ2-1 NA TRBV7-2 NA CASSLAGRGNEQFF TGTGCCAGCAGCTTAGCGGGTAGGGGAAATGAGCAGTTCTTC
TRBJ1-1 NA TRBV7-9 NA CASSSNRVATEAFF TGTGCCAGCAGCTCGAACAGGGTTGCCACTGAAGCTTTCTTT
TRBJ1-5 NA TRBV5-6 NA CASSLLADRSNQPQHF TGTGCCAGCAGCTTGTTGGCAGACCGTAGCAATCAGCCCCAGCATTTT
TRBJ2-1 NA TRBV10-3 TRBD2 CAISEPKAGLARIDEQFF TGTGCCATCAGTGAGCCGAAAGCAGGACTAGCGAGGATTGATGAGCAGTTCTTC
TRBJ1-1 NA TRBV7-9 NA CASRQGKEAFF TGTGCCAGCAGACAGGGTAAGGAAGCTTTCTTT
TRBJ1-3 NA TRBV25-1 TRBD1 CASSAGQGVSSGNTIYF TGTGCCAGCAGTGCGGGACAGGGCGTATCTTCGGGAAACACCATATATTTT
TRBJ1-5 NA TRBV23-1 NA CASSLPRGGSNQPQHF TGCGCCAGCAGTCTCCCGAGGGGGGGAAGCAATCAGCCCCAGCATTTT
TRBJ1-1 NA TRBV30 TRBD1 CAWSVLDRENTEAFF TGTGCCTGGAGTGTATTGGACAGGGAGAACACTGAAGCTTTCTTT
TRBJ2-2 NA TRBV18 NA CASAQVASGELFF TGTGCCAGCGCCCAAGTGGCTTCGGGGGAGCTGTTTTTT
TRBJ2-1 NA TRBV5-1 TRBD2 CASSQTGTSGQSKRNEQFF TGCGCCAGCAGCCAGACCGGGACTAGCGGCCAGAGCAAGAGGAATGAGCAGTTCTTC
TRBJ1-2 NA TRBV9 NA CASSALVGPDQKNPYGYTF TGTGCCAGCAGCGCCCTTGTAGGCCCTGATCAAAAAAATCCTTATGGCTACACCTTC
TRBJ2-2 once TRBV6-5 NA CASSPAYTGELFF TGTGCCAGCAGTCCAGCATACACCGGGGAGCTGTTTTTT
TRBJ2-5 NA TRBV5-4 TRBD2 CASSSGLAGVETQYF TGTGCCAGCAGCTCGGGACTAGCGGGGGTTGAGACCCAGTACTTC
TRBJ2-7 NA TRBV4-1 NA CASSQEGSAGEQYF TGCGCCAGCAGCCAAGAAGGGTCGGCGGGTGAGCAGTACTTC
TRBJ1-4 NA TRBV18 NA CASSLSALNEKLFF TGTGCCAGCTCACTTTCTGCCCTAAATGAAAAACTGTTTTTT
TRBJ2-5 NA TRBV18 NA CASSRSTKQETQYF TGTGCCAGCTCACGTTCAACAAAACAAGAGACCCAGTACTTC
TRBJ2-1 once TRBV10-3 TRBD1 CAISESGTGRYNEQFF TGTGCCATCAGTGAGTCCGGGACAGGGAGATACAATGAGCAGTTCTTC
TRBJ1-2 NA TRBV6-6 NA CASSGTETYGYTF TGTGCCAGCAGCGGCACCGAAACGTATGGCTACACCTTC
TRBJ2-5 NA TRBV2 TRBD1 CASSDMTGAGETQYF TGTGCCAGCAGCGATATGACAGGGGCGGGGGAGACCCAGTACTTC
TRBJ2-7 NA TRBV5-5 TRBD1 CASSPGQALTYEQYF TGTGCCAGCAGCCCCGGACAGGCGCTTACCTACGAGCAGTACTTC
TRBJ2-3 NA TRBV19 TRBD1 CASSIRDRGLTDTQYF TGTGCCAGTAGTATACGCGACAGGGGGCTAACAGATACGCAGTATTTT
TRBJ2-3 once TRBV6-1 TRBD1 CASRRTGTYTQYF TGTGCCAGCAGGAGGACAGGGACCTATACGCAGTATTTT
TRBJ1-5 NA TRBV6-1 NA CASSDSQPQHF TGTGCCAGCAGTGATAGCCAGCCCCAGCATTTT
TRBJ2-3 NA TRBV7-2 TRBD2 CASRVVAGIDTQYF TGTGCCAGCAGAGTGGTAGCGGGGATAGATACGCAGTATTTT
TRBJ1-2 NA TRBV7-9 NA CASSLGGGWTGYTF TGTGCCAGCAGCTTAGGCGGGGGTTGGACTGGCTACACCTTC
TRBJ2-5 NA TRBV6-5 NA CASGQTGVVETQYF TGTGCCAGCGGTCAAACGGGAGTAGTGGAGACCCAGTACTTC
TRBJ2-1 NA TRBV7-2 TRBD2 CASSWTSGLYNEQFF TGTGCCAGCAGCTGGACTAGCGGGCTTTACAATGAGCAGTTCTTC
TRBJ1-2 NA TRBV9 TRBD1 CASSVDRGDYGYTF TGTGCCAGCAGCGTTGACAGGGGCGACTATGGCTACACCTTC
TRBJ2-5 NA TRBV5-5 TRBD1 CASSSTGGMETQYF TGTGCCAGCAGCTCGACAGGGGGAATGGAGACCCAGTACTTC
TRBJ2-7 NA TRBV5-1 NA CASYPDVAYEQYF TGCGCCAGCTACCCCGACGTGGCCTACGAGCAGTACTTC
TRBJ1-3 NA TRBV20-1 NA CSAKAGNTIYF TGCAGTGCTAAGGCTGGAAACACCATATATTTT
TRBJ2-7 NA TRBV7-2 TRBD2 CASSPVGGGYYEQYF TGTGCCAGCAGCCCAGTGGGGGGAGGGTACTACGAGCAGTACTTC
TRBJ2-4 once TRBV28 TRBD2 CASRFSGSSRKNIQYF TGTGCCAGCAGATTTAGCGGGAGCTCTAGGAAAAACATTCAGTACTTC
TRBJ1-2 NA TRBV18 NA CASSPTGATGYGYTF TGTGCCAGCTCACCAACAGGAGCGACGGGCTATGGCTACACCTTC
TRBJ2-7 NA TRBV10-2 TRBD2 CASRMTSGNYEQYF TGCGCCAGCCGAATGACTAGCGGAAACTACGAGCAGTACTTC
TRBJ1-2 NA TRBV29-1 NA CSVMQTTSGNYGYTF TGCAGCGTCATGCAAACGACTAGCGGTAACTATGGCTACACCTTC
TRBJ2-1 once TRBV2 NA CASKIGTSYNEQFF TGTGCCAGCAAGATCGGGACCTCTTACAATGAGCAGTTCTTC
TRBJ2-5 NA TRBV28 NA CASSRSGKPRQQETQYF TGTGCCAGCTCCAGGTCGGGGAAGCCCCGGCAGCAAGAGACCCAGTACTTC
TRBJ1-1 NA TRBV18 NA CASSPGQGTVTEAFF TGTGCCAGCTCACCCGGTCAGGGGACGGTCACTGAAGCTTTCTTT
TRBJ2-5 NA TRBV5-1 NA CASSQDVPGPQETQYF TGCGCCAGCAGCCAAGACGTACCGGGACCTCAAGAGACCCAGTACTTC
TRBJ2-7 once TRBV7-9 TRBD2 CASSLVSGGRSYEQYF TGTGCCAGCAGCTTAGTGAGCGGGGGGCGTTCCTACGAGCAGTACTTC
TRBJ2-2 NA TRBV10-2 NA CASSEFSPNTGELFF TGCGCCAGCAGTGAGTTTAGCCCGAACACCGGGGAGCTGTTTTTT
TRBJ1-2 NA TRBV7-2 NA CASSQQGSYGYTF TGTGCCAGCAGCCAACAGGGCTCCTATGGCTACACCTTC
TRBJ2-2 NA TRBV5-1 NA CASRQANTGELFF TGCGCCAGCAGGCAGGCGAACACCGGGGAGCTGTTTTTT
TRBJ2-7 once TRBV5-4 NA CASSLGTQAYEQYF TGTGCCAGCAGCCTGGGGACCCAAGCCTACGAGCAGTACTTC
TRBJ2-5 NA TRBV7-2 NA CASSLDVSPWATQYF TGTGCCAGCAGCTTAGATGTTTCACCCTGGGCGACCCAGTACTTC
TRBJ2-2 NA TRBV7-3 TRBD1 CASSPGAGGTGELFF TGTGCCAGCAGCCCCGGGGCAGGGGGCACCGGGGAGCTGTTTTTT
TRBJ2-3 NA TRBV7-2 NA CASRRLASTDTQYF TGTGCCAGCAGGAGGCTAGCGAGCACAGATACGCAGTATTTT
TRBJ1-2 NA TRBV6-1 NA CASSEAPAGNYGYTF TGTGCCAGCAGTGAAGCCCCGGCGGGTAACTATGGCTACACCTTC
TRBJ2-1 NA TRBV7-9 NA CASSFRTTHNEQFF TGTGCCAGCAGCTTTAGGACCACGCACAATGAGCAGTTCTTC